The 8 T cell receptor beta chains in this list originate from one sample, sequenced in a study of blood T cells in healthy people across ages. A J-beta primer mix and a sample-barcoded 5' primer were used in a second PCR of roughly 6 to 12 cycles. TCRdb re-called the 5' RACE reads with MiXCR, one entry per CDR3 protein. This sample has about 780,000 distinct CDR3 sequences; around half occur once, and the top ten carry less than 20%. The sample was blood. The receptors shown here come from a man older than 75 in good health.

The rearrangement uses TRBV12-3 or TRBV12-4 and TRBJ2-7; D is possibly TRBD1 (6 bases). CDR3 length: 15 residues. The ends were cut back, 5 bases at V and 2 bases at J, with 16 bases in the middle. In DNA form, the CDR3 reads TGTGCCAGCAGTCATGGACAGAACCCGACCTACGAGCAGTACTTC. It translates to CASSHGQNPTYEQYF.

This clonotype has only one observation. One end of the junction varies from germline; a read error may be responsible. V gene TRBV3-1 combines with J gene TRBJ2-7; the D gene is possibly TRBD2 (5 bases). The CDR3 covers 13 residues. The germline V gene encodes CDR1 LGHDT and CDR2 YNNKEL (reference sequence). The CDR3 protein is CASSQASSSEQYF. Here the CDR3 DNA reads TGTGCCAGCAGCCAGGCTAGCTCCTCCGAGCAGTACTTC.

The CDR3 DNA reads TGCAGTGCGATGGGACTAGCGGGAGGGTGGGAGCAGTACTTC. Translating it yields CSAMGLAGGWEQYF. V and J are TRBV20-1 and TRBJ2-7, with 16 bases identical to TRBD2. The CDR3 length is 14 residues. Germline CDR1 reads DFQATT; CDR2 reads SNEGSKA (reference sequence). V was pared by 6 bases and J by 7 bases, with 6 bases of the junction left unmatched.

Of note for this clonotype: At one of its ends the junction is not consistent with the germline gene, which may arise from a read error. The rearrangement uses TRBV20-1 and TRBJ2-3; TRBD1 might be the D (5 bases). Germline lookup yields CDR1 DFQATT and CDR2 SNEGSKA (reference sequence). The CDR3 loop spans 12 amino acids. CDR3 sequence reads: CRARGSTDTQYF. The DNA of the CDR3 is TGCAGGGCTAGGGGAAGCACAGATACGCAGTATTTT.

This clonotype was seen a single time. The CDR3 reads CASSQGVSEQYF. The CDR3 DNA reads as TGTGCCAGCAGCCAAGGAGTTTCGGAGCAGTACTTC. This chain joins TRBV4-2 and TRBJ2-5, with no clear D. The CDR3 is made up of 12 amino acids. Germline V gene data show CDR1 as LGHNA and CDR2 as YNFKEQ. V lost 1 base and J lost 11, with 11 bases in between.

CDR3 residues: CASSLGGPPTGELFF. In DNA, the CDR3 is TGTGCCAGCAGCTTAGGGGGACCCCCCACCGGGGAGCTGTTTTTT. The chain has TRBV7-3 and TRBJ2-2; D assignment may be TRBD1 or TRBD2 (5 bases each). Germline CDR1 and CDR2: SGHTA and FQGTGA. This CDR3 has 15 amino acids. Trimming cost V 2 bases and J 4 bases, with 11 bases left between them.

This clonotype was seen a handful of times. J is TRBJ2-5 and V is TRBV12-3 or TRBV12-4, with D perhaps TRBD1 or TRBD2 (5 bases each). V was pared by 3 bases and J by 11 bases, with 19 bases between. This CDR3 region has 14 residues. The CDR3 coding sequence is TGTGCCAGCAGTTTTTGGAGGCAGGACAATGAGCAGTACTTC. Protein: CASSFWRQDNEQYF.

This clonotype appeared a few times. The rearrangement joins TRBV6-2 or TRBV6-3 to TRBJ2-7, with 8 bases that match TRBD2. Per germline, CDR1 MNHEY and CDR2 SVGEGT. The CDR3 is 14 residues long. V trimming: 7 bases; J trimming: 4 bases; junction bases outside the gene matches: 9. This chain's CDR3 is CASNGAGVRYEQYF. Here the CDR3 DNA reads TGTGCCAGCAACGGAGCGGGAGTAAGGTACGAGCAGTACTTC.